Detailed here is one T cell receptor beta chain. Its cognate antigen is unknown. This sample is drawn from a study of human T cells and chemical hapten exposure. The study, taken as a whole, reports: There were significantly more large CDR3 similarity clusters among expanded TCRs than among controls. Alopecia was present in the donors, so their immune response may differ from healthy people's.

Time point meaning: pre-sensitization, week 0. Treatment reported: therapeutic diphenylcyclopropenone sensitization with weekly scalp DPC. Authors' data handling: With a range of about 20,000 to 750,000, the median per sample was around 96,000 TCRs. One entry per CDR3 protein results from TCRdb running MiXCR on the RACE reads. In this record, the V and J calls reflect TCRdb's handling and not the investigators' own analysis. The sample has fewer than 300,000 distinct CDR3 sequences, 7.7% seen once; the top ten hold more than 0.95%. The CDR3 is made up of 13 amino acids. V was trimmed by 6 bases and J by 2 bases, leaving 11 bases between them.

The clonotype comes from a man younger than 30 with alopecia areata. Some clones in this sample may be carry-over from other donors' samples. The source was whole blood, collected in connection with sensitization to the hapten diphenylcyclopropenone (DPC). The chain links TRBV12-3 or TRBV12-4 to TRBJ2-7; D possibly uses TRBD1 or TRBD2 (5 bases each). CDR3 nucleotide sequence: TGTGCCAGCAGCCTGTTGGGGGCCTACGAGCAGTACGTC. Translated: CASSLLGAYEQYV.